Following are 31 T cell receptor beta chains from one sample sequenced in a study of glioma-infiltrating T cells after dendritic cell vaccination (dated by TCRdb to about 2016). To prepare the library, the immunoSEQ multiplex PCR assay was applied. Drawn from immuneACCESS, this table holds only the in-frame rearrangements with V and J called that TCRdb kept. Clones are partly lost; checked studies trace under half to an unresolved V gene and leave the rest unexplained. Present in this sample are more than 70,000 clones, roughly 84% of which were seen just once. Around 2.3% of the sample rests with the top ten. Reading the label with the study, this specimen's time point is: after dendritic cell vaccination, including at tumor progression/relapse. The sequencing used blood, collected after dendritic cell vaccination. The receptors were gathered from a human donor with glioblastoma.

The rearrangement links TRBV11-3 to TRBJ2-3; 7 bases are a match to TRBD2. Germline trimming cut 5 bases from V and 0 bases from J; bases unmatched to any gene: 5. The V gene's germline CDR1 is SGHNT and CDR2 YENEEA. This CDR3 has 15 residues. The CDR3 bases are TGTGCCAGCAGCATGGGAGGGGAAAGCACAGATACGCAGTATTTT. Protein: CASSMGGESTDTQYF.

V and J are TRBV7-9 and TRBJ1-2; 7 nucleotides match TRBD1. Trimming cost V 7 bases and J 8 bases; bases outside gene matches: 10. Germline V lookup: CDR1 SEHNR, CDR2 FQNEAQ (reference sequence). This CDR3 is 13 amino acids long. CDR3 nucleotides: TGTGCCAGCACCCTCCGGCAGGGGGAAGGCTACACCTTC. Translating it yields CASTLRQGEGYTF.

The table lists this clone with a count of one. The chain carries TRBV29-1 and TRBJ1-4; the D gene is possibly TRBD1 (6 bases). There are 12 residues in the CDR3. Deletions cut 7 bases from V and 6 bases from J, with 12 bases between. CDR1 is SQVTM and CDR2 is ANQGSEA in the germline V gene. CDR3 DNA: TGCAGCGGGGGAGCAGGGGATGAAAAACTGTTTTTT. It encodes CSGGAGDEKLFF.

This chain joins TRBV7-8 and TRBJ1-4; D is undetermined. V was cut by 6 bases and J by 11 bases, with 16 bases left in between. Germline values: CDR1 SGHVS, CDR2 FQNEAQ. This CDR3 spans 13 amino acids. CDR3 nucleotide sequence: TGTGCCAGCAGAACTCACACGGACTCCAAACTGTTTTTT. Amino acid sequence: CASRTHTDSKLFF.

The chain uses TRBV5-4 and TRBJ2-2; tentatively, D is TRBD2 (5 bases). The length of the CDR3 is 16 residues. Germline CDR1 reads SGHNT; CDR2 reads YYREEE (reference sequence). Trimming left V 4 bases short and J 6 bases short, with 19 bases between. CDR3 sequence (DNA): TGTGCCAGCAGCCCCTTTGGCCGGGATGGGGCCGGGGAGCTGTTTTTT. Protein sequence: CASSPFGRDGAGELFF.

The chain links TRBV7-9 to TRBJ2-3; TRBD1 is a possible D gene (7 bases). Germline values: CDR1 SEHNR, CDR2 FQNEAQ (reference sequence). Trimming removed 5 bases from V and 4 bases from J, with 19 bases in between. There are 16 residues in the CDR3. CDR3 in amino acids: CASSPWTGGAPDTQYF. As DNA, the CDR3 is TGTGCCAGCAGCCCATGGACAGGAGGGGCCCCAGATACGCAGTATTTT.

The chain joins TRBV19 to TRBJ2-1; D perhaps matches TRBD2 (6 bases). The germline CDR1 and CDR2 sequences are LNHDA and SQIVND (reference sequence). Trimming cost V 7 bases and J 4 bases, with 11 bases left between them. This CDR3 spans 13 amino acids. Here the CDR3 reads CASTPREYNEQFF. The CDR3 coding sequence is TGTGCCAGTACTCCCCGGGAGTACAATGAGCAGTTCTTC.

This chain connects TRBV30 to TRBJ2-5, with 7 bases that match TRBD2. Germline CDR1 is GTSNPN and CDR2 is SVGIG (reference sequence). V shed 5 bases, J shed 5 bases, and the junction held 5 bases outside the gene matches. The CDR3 is 12 amino acids. In DNA form, the CDR3 reads TGTGCCTGGGGACCACTAGCGGAGACCCAGTACTTC. This codes for CAWGPLAETQYF.

There are a few counts of this clone. The V call is TRBV7-9, the J call TRBJ1-3; 9 bases align to TRBD1. The germline CDR1 and CDR2 sequences are SEHNR and FQNEAQ (reference sequence). The CDR3 has 15 amino acids. V gave up 4 bases and J gave up 2 bases; unmatched junction bases: 3. The chain's CDR3 is CASSSWDRAGNTIYF. CDR3 nucleotides: TGTGCCAGCAGCTCCTGGGACAGGGCTGGAAACACCATATATTTT.

The chain recombines TRBV20-1 with TRBJ1-2; D is ambiguous. In germline, CDR1 is DFQATT, CDR2 SNEGSKA (reference sequence). The CDR3 consists of 11 residues. V dropped 2 bases and J dropped 8 bases, with 9 bases sitting between them. CDR3 in DNA: TGCAGTGCTAGAAACTTGGTGGGCTACACCTTC. Translation: CSARNLVGYTF.

The V gene is TRBV30, the J gene TRBJ1-2; 10 bases map to TRBD1. J gave up 5 bases and V 6 bases, and 3 bases lay outside the gene matches. Germline CDR1 and CDR2: GTSNPN and SVGIG (reference sequence). This CDR3 has 12 residues. The CDR3 bases are TGTGCCTGTGGACAGGGGGGGTATGGCTACACCTTC. Its translation: CACGQGGYGYTF.

The genes are TRBV7-9 and TRBJ2-3, with TRBD2 matching 7 bases. Looked up from germline, CDR1 is SEHNR and CDR2 is FQNEAQ (reference sequence). Trimming cost V 5 bases and J 5 bases; bases outside gene matches: 10. The CDR3 length is 15 residues. In DNA, the CDR3 is TGTGCCAGCAGCGCTATCGGGACGGGGGGAGATACGCAGTATTTT. This translates into CASSAIGTGGDTQYF.

The CDR3 region has the DNA TGTGCCAGCAGCTTAGGGGGAGCCTCCTACAATGAGCAGTTCTTC. Protein sequence: CASSLGGASYNEQFF. The V gene is TRBV11-3, the J gene TRBJ2-1; D is perhaps TRBD2 (5 bases). Trimming shortened V by 1 base and J by 0 bases, and 7 bases separated the two germline ends. The CDR3 loop spans 15 amino acids. Germline loops: CDR1 SGHNT, CDR2 YENEEA. The complete variable domain, with remaining parts taken from reference TRBV11-3 and TRBJ2-1, reads EAGVVQSPRYKIIEKKQPVAFWCNPISGHNTLYWYLQNLGQGPELLIRYENEEAVDDSQLPKDRFSAERLKGVDSTLKIQPAELGDSAVYLCASSLGGASYNEQFFGPGTRLTVL.

The chain couples TRBV6-1 to TRBJ2-7; TRBD2 might be the D (6 bases). The V end lost 6 bases, the J end lost 3 bases, and 12 bases lay between the germline ends. Germline V gives CDR1 MNHNS, CDR2 SASEGT. This CDR3 spans 13 amino acids. The CDR3 DNA is TGTGCCAGCAGGGAGGGGCATTTCTACGAGCAGTACTTC. Residues: CASREGHFYEQYF.

The CDR3 spells CASKNRDGYTF. CDR3 in DNA: TGTGCCAGCAAAAACAGAGATGGCTACACCTTC. The chain recombines TRBV6-5 with TRBJ1-2, with D hard to call. The CDR3 spans 11 residues. V gave up 7 bases and J gave up 6 bases, with 9 bases separating them. Germline lookup yields CDR1 MNHEY and CDR2 SVGAGI.

V is TRBV10-1 and J is TRBJ2-1; tentative D call: TRBD2 (6 bases). V was cut by 3 bases and J by 4 bases, with 13 bases left in between. The CDR3 runs to 15 residues. The V gene's germline CDR1 is WNHNN and CDR2 SYGVQD (reference sequence). Here the CDR3 DNA reads TGCGCCAGCAGTGACTTCGGTAGCGGTTACAATGAGCAGTTCTTC. Its translation: CASSDFGSGYNEQFF.

The chain has TRBV4-2 and TRBJ1-4; D is unclear. V was shortened by 0 bases and J by 4 bases, with 12 bases between the two germline ends. From germline, CDR1 is LGHNA and CDR2 YNFKEQ. This CDR3 has 16 residues. CDR3 region: CASSQDLASFNEKLFF. In DNA, the CDR3 is TGTGCCAGCAGCCAAGATCTGGCTTCTTTTAATGAAAAACTGTTTTTT.

This CDR3 reads CASSLTGTGSYTF. The CDR3 nucleotides are TGTGCCAGCAGCTTAACCGGGACAGGGAGTTACACCTTC. The chain combines TRBV7-3 with TRBJ1-2, with TRBD1 matching over 9 bases. The junction had 4 bases not matched to a gene; V was cut back by 0 bases and J by 11 bases. Germline CDR1 and CDR2: SGHTA and FQGTGA. CDR3 length: 13 residues.

The sample holds one count of this clone. This chain connects TRBV19 to TRBJ1-1; D possibly corresponds to TRBD1 (5 bases). Germline V gene data show CDR1 as LNHDA and CDR2 as SQIVND (reference sequence). Trimming stripped 6 bases from V and 5 bases from J, with 16 bases between. The CDR3 sequence is 14 residues long. DNA of the CDR3: TGTGCCAGTAGCATACCGCAGGGAAGGACTGAAGCTTTCTTT. It codes for CASSIPQGRTEAFF.

The chain combines TRBV2 with TRBJ1-1; D ambiguous. Looked up from germline, CDR1 is SNHLY and CDR2 is FYNNEI. CDR3 length equals 11 residues. With 7 bases removed from V and 5 bases from J, the gap between germline ends came to 8 bases. The CDR3 DNA sequence: TGTGCCAGCACGGGTTGGACTGAAGCTTTCTTT. This codes for CASTGWTEAFF. Drawing the rest from reference TRBV2 and TRBJ1-1, the complete variable domain is EPEVTQTPSHQVTQMGQEVILRCVPISNHLYFYWYRQILGQKVEFLVSFYNNEISEKSEIFDDQFSVERPDGSNFTLKIRSTKLEDSAMYFCASTGWTEAFFGQGTRLTVV.

The V and J genes are TRBV27 and TRBJ2-7; no firm D call. V dropped 4 bases and J dropped 3 bases, with 4 bases sitting between them. Germline assignment: CDR1 MNHEY and CDR2 SMNVEV (reference sequence). CDR3 length: 11 amino acids. The CDR3 coding sequence is TGTGCCAGCAGTTCCTTCTACGAGCAGTACTTC. Protein product: CASSSFYEQYF.

The chain links TRBV25-1 to TRBJ1-2; TRBD1 agrees at 8 bases. Germline-derived CDR1 and CDR2 are MGHDK and SYGVNS. The CDR3 spans 15 residues. V was pared by 2 bases and J by 8 bases, with 10 bases of the junction left unmatched. The CDR3 loop is CASSELGTGRRGYTF. The CDR3 coding sequence is TGTGCCAGCAGTGAACTAGGGACAGGCAGAAGGGGCTACACCTTC.

The chain is built from TRBV9 and TRBJ1-5, with D possibly TRBD1 on 5 matching bases. V was shortened by 0 bases and J by 6 bases, with 13 bases between the two germline ends. Germline V gives CDR1 SGDLS, CDR2 YYNGEE. The CDR3 extends over 15 amino acids. The DNA for the CDR3 is TGTGCCAGCAGCGTAGGTTTCAGGGCTGGTCAGCCCCAGCATTTT. This codes for CASSVGFRAGQPQHF. The full variable domain, its missing parts supplied by reference TRBV9 and TRBJ1-5, is DSGVTQTPKHLITATGQRVTLRCSPRSGDLSVYWYQQSLDQGLQFLIQYYNGEERAKGNILERFSAQQFPDLHSELNLSSLELGDSALYFCASSVGFRAGQPQHFGDGTRLSIL.

This chain joins TRBV18 and TRBJ1-1; no firm D call. The germline CDR1 and CDR2 sequences are KGHSH and LQKENI. Trimming removed 7 bases at V and 1 base at J, with 13 bases between. The length of the CDR3 is 14 residues. Written as DNA, the CDR3 is TGTGCCAGCTTCAAGAGGGCAGGGAACACTGAAGCTTTCTTT. Its protein product is CASFKRAGNTEAFF. Filled out from reference TRBV18 and TRBJ1-1, the complete variable domain reads NAGVMQNPRHLVRRRGQEARLRCSPMKGHSHVYWYRQLPEEGLKFMVYLQKENIIDESGMPKERFSAEFPKEGPSILRIQQVVRGDSAAYFCASFKRAGNTEAFFGQGTRLTVV.

The gene calls are TRBV5-1 and TRBJ2-1; TRBD2 matches 13 bases. Trimming took 4 bases from V and 5 from J; bases not matched to a gene: 6. The length of the CDR3 is 16 residues. Germline assignment: CDR1 SGHRS and CDR2 YFSETQ. Written as DNA, the CDR3 is TGCGCCAGCAGCCTGGAACTAGCGGGGGGGCACAATGAGCAGTTCTTC. Protein product: CASSLELAGGHNEQFF.

The chain joins TRBV5-4 to TRBJ1-2, with TRBD1 as a possible D gene (5 bases). Per germline, CDR1 SGHNT and CDR2 YYREEE (reference sequence). Trimming stripped 1 base from V and 8 bases from J, with 12 bases between. The CDR3 sequence is 13 residues long. The CDR3: CASSLQVRGGYTF. The CDR3 DNA reads TGTGCCAGCAGCTTGCAGGTCCGGGGGGGCTACACCTTC.

The chain is built from TRBV7-6 and TRBJ2-6; D unclear. The germline gives CDR1 SGHVS, CDR2 FNYEAQ. Between the trimmed V and J ends, which lost 5 bases and 0 bases, there was a span of 14 bases. This CDR3 has 17 amino acids. The CDR3 DNA follows: TGTGCCAGCAGCCAAGACGGGTCCCTCTCTGGGGCCAACGTCCTGACTTTC. This gives the protein CASSQDGSLSGANVLTF.

The rearrangement links TRBV5-4 to TRBJ2-3, with 8 bases matching TRBD2. The CDR3 spans 13 residues. The trim removed 2 bases at V and 6 bases at J, leaving 2 bases unmatched. The V gene's germline CDR1 is SGHNT and CDR2 YYREEE (reference sequence). CDR3 loop: CASSFGTSDTQYF. CDR3 nucleotides: TGTGCCAGCAGCTTCGGGACTAGTGATACGCAGTATTTT.

CDR3: CASSLTRDSDTQYF. CDR3 nucleotides: TGTGCCAGCAGCTTAACTCGGGATTCAGATACGCAGTATTTT. The chain carries TRBV7-3 and TRBJ2-3, with D perhaps matching TRBD2 (5 bases). The CDR3 sequence is 14 residues long. The germline V gene has CDR1 SGHTA and CDR2 FQGTGA. The V end lost 0 bases, the J end lost 4 bases, and 8 bases lay between the germline ends.

This sequence joins TRBV2 and TRBJ2-3; 15 bases are shared with TRBD2. V shed 6 bases and J 6 bases; nucleotides not matched to a gene: 19. CDR3 length: 20 residues. Germline V gene data show CDR1 as SNHLY and CDR2 as FYNNEI. CDR3: CASSDPGLAGGGGIGDTQYF. The CDR3 region has the DNA TGTGCCAGCAGCGATCCGGGACTAGCGGGAGGCGGGGGAATCGGGGATACGCAGTATTTT.

This clone occurred a few times. The V and J genes are TRBV6-5 and TRBJ1-1, with a possible D match to TRBD1 (5 bases). From germline, CDR1 is MNHEY and CDR2 SVGAGI. V was pared by 8 bases and J by 10 bases, with 17 bases between. There are 12 residues in the CDR3. The chain's CDR3 is CASGGISGLAFF. As DNA, the CDR3 is TGTGCCAGCGGAGGGATTTCAGGGTTAGCTTTCTTT.